These T cell receptor beta chains were read from a single sample in a study of siplizumab effects on memory and regulatory T cells. Generated by immunoSEQ multiplex PCR, the TCRdb table keeps only in-frame clones and is missing some. The data contain about 100,000 clones, 85% to 95% of them singletons. The sample taken for sequencing was non-Treg CD4+ T cells sorted from blood. These receptors all come from a human donor in good health. The CDR3 runs from the conserved cysteine through the conserved F or W. Each record gives: D gene, V gene, J gene, CDR3 length, CDR3 protein. A D gene is named only where the DNA matches it firmly.

d_call: TRBD1
v_call: TRBV5-8
j_call: TRBJ2-3
cdr3_length: 17
cdr3_aa: CASSNLRQGLRADTQYF

d_call: .
v_call: TRBV18
j_call: TRBJ2-7
cdr3_length: 14
cdr3_aa: CASSPRGAGYEQYF

d_call: TRBD2
v_call: TRBV12-5
j_call: TRBJ2-7
cdr3_length: 13
cdr3_aa: CASGLGTSYEQYF

d_call: .
v_call: TRBV7-2
j_call: TRBJ2-7
cdr3_length: 13
cdr3_aa: CASSLGHGYEQYF

d_call: TRBD1
v_call: TRBV18
j_call: TRBJ2-2
cdr3_length: 15
cdr3_aa: CASSAGQGNTGELFF

d_call: TRBD2
v_call: TRBV6-5
j_call: TRBJ2-7
cdr3_length: 16
cdr3_aa: CASSYLGTSGRNEQYF

d_call: .
v_call: TRBV10-3
j_call: TRBJ1-4
cdr3_length: 15
cdr3_aa: CAISERGGTNEKLFF

d_call: TRBD2
v_call: TRBV5-1
j_call: TRBJ2-1
cdr3_length: 14
cdr3_aa: CASSMTSGSNEQFF

d_call: .
v_call: TRBV7-3
j_call: TRBJ2-3
cdr3_length: 14
cdr3_aa: CASSSSGGTDTQYF

d_call: .
v_call: TRBV11-1
j_call: TRBJ1-1
cdr3_length: 9
cdr3_aa: CASSFEAFF

d_call: .
v_call: TRBV10-2
j_call: TRBJ2-7
cdr3_length: 15
cdr3_aa: CASSTRSGSDYEQYF

d_call: .
v_call: TRBV7-3
j_call: TRBJ2-7
cdr3_length: 14
cdr3_aa: CASSRGPSAYEQYF

d_call: .
v_call: TRBV5-5
j_call: TRBJ2-4
cdr3_length: 14
cdr3_aa: CASRSELAKNIQYF

d_call: TRBD1
v_call: TRBV7-8
j_call: TRBJ2-2
cdr3_length: 14
cdr3_aa: CASSSGTATGELFF

d_call: TRBD1
v_call: TRBV28
j_call: TRBJ1-5
cdr3_length: 14
cdr3_aa: CASSPRQGRSPQHF

d_call: TRBD2
v_call: TRBV29-1
j_call: TRBJ2-7
cdr3_length: 13
cdr3_aa: CSVRTSVRYEQYF

d_call: .
v_call: TRBV27
j_call: TRBJ2-1
cdr3_length: 17
cdr3_aa: CASSLRFDGIIVNEQFF

d_call: .
v_call: TRBV5-6
j_call: TRBJ2-1
cdr3_length: 12
cdr3_aa: CASSFGTPQQFF

d_call: .
v_call: TRBV14
j_call: TRBJ1-4
cdr3_length: 13
cdr3_aa: CASSDKIKEKLFF

d_call: .
v_call: TRBV7-9
j_call: TRBJ2-3
cdr3_length: 15
cdr3_aa: CASSLQGASTDTQYF

d_call: .
v_call: TRBV7-2
j_call: TRBJ1-2
cdr3_length: 15
cdr3_aa: CASSLGQRPNYGYTF

d_call: .
v_call: TRBV6-6
j_call: TRBJ1-1
cdr3_length: 14
cdr3_aa: CASSYLGGNTEAFF

d_call: TRBD2
v_call: TRBV10-3
j_call: TRBJ2-7
cdr3_length: 14
cdr3_aa: CAISLLAGGYEQYF

d_call: .
v_call: TRBV7-3
j_call: TRBJ2-2
cdr3_length: 14
cdr3_aa: CASRPGRSSGELFF

d_call: .
v_call: TRBV6-1
j_call: TRBJ1-1
cdr3_length: 14
cdr3_aa: CASRGGTANTEAFF

d_call: .
v_call: TRBV7-2
j_call: TRBJ2-7
cdr3_length: 14
cdr3_aa: CASSLDQASYEQYF

d_call: .
v_call: TRBV27
j_call: TRBJ2-1
cdr3_length: 15
cdr3_aa: CASSLTLSTYNEQFF

d_call: TRBD2
v_call: TRBV5-1
j_call: TRBJ2-3
cdr3_length: 16
cdr3_aa: CASSPPLAGGLDTQYF

d_call: .
v_call: TRBV11-1
j_call: TRBJ2-5
cdr3_length: 13
cdr3_aa: CASSRDGSETQYF

d_call: TRBD1
v_call: TRBV5-1
j_call: TRBJ1-1
cdr3_length: 16
cdr3_aa: CASRPGQGGMNTEAFF

d_call: .
v_call: TRBV5-1
j_call: TRBJ2-6
cdr3_length: 17
cdr3_aa: CASSFSTGASGANVLTF

d_call: .
v_call: TRBV6-1
j_call: TRBJ1-2
cdr3_length: 15
cdr3_aa: CASSPQDGVNYGYTF

d_call: .
v_call: TRBV10-1
j_call: TRBJ1-1
cdr3_length: 12
cdr3_aa: CASSDHFTEAFF

d_call: TRBD1
v_call: TRBV5-5
j_call: TRBJ2-5
cdr3_length: 16
cdr3_aa: CASSTTLTGGAETQYF

d_call: .
v_call: TRBV19
j_call: TRBJ2-7
cdr3_length: 15
cdr3_aa: CASSITRSTVYEQYF

d_call: TRBD1
v_call: TRBV5-4
j_call: TRBJ2-5
cdr3_length: 15
cdr3_aa: CASSSKTGPGETQYF

d_call: TRBD2
v_call: TRBV15
j_call: TRBJ2-2
cdr3_length: 15
cdr3_aa: CATSQRGSRSGELFF

d_call: .
v_call: TRBV6-1
j_call: TRBJ2-5
cdr3_length: 14
cdr3_aa: CASSELRGQETQYF

d_call: TRBD1
v_call: TRBV2
j_call: TRBJ1-1
cdr3_length: 15
cdr3_aa: CASSRQGALNTEAFF

d_call: .
v_call: TRBV5-8
j_call: TRBJ1-3
cdr3_length: 15
cdr3_aa: CASSLAGRSGNTIYF

d_call: TRBD2
v_call: TRBV9
j_call: TRBJ2-1
cdr3_length: 16
cdr3_aa: CASSELPGLAGSEQFF

d_call: .
v_call: TRBV6-5
j_call: TRBJ2-7
cdr3_length: 14
cdr3_aa: CASSYSRSSYEQYF

d_call: .
v_call: TRBV4-1
j_call: TRBJ1-2
cdr3_length: 14
cdr3_aa: CASSQSAGFYGYTF

d_call: .
v_call: TRBV5-6
j_call: TRBJ2-3
cdr3_length: 15
cdr3_aa: CASSLRNWGTDTQYF

d_call: TRBD1
v_call: TRBV28
j_call: TRBJ2-7
cdr3_length: 13
cdr3_aa: CASRPGQGPEQYF

d_call: .
v_call: TRBV6-1
j_call: TRBJ2-7
cdr3_length: 11
cdr3_aa: CASSPKYEQYF

d_call: TRBD2
v_call: TRBV19
j_call: TRBJ2-3
cdr3_length: 15
cdr3_aa: CASRHTSGSTDTQYF

d_call: TRBD1
v_call: TRBV7-7
j_call: TRBJ2-3
cdr3_length: 15
cdr3_aa: CASSLVSTGRDTQYF

d_call: .
v_call: TRBV7-9
j_call: TRBJ1-1
cdr3_length: 12
cdr3_aa: CASSPQNTEAFF

d_call: .
v_call: TRBV27
j_call: TRBJ1-3
cdr3_length: 15
cdr3_aa: CASRPGMSSGNTIYF

d_call: .
v_call: TRBV30
j_call: TRBJ1-3
cdr3_length: 15
cdr3_aa: CAWSVRASSGNTIYF

d_call: .
v_call: TRBV6-5
j_call: TRBJ2-1
cdr3_length: 11
cdr3_aa: CASRRSNEQFF

d_call: .
v_call: TRBV29-1
j_call: TRBJ2-3
cdr3_length: 13
cdr3_aa: CSVRTSSTDTQYF

d_call: .
v_call: TRBV6-1
j_call: TRBJ2-7
cdr3_length: 14
cdr3_aa: CASSTGTTIGEQYF

d_call: .
v_call: TRBV7-7
j_call: TRBJ2-5
cdr3_length: 14
cdr3_aa: CASSPDRTGETQYF